A single sample gave rise to the 7 T cell receptor beta chains below, sequenced in a study of blood T cell repertoires in COVID-19. Libraries were prepared by immunoSEQ multiplex PCR; TCRdb keeps only in-frame clonotypes and omits some of them. The table includes around 270,000 clones, about 85% detected once. The sequencing input was peripheral blood. These receptors were obtained from a human donor with COVID-19, enrolled during active disease. The donor label of this sample is uncertain.

V gene TRBV27 combines with J gene TRBJ2-7; 8 bases fit TRBD2. Germline CDR1 reads MNHEY; CDR2 reads SMNVEV (reference sequence). The CDR3 sequence is 13 residues long. With 5 bases clipped from V and 6 bases from J, the junction kept 6 bases outside the gene matches. The CDR3 region has the DNA TGTGCCAGCAGTGGGATCGGGAGGGGCGAGCAGTACTTC. It encodes CASSGIGRGEQYF.

The genes are TRBV6-5 and TRBJ2-7; the match to TRBD1 covers 8 bases. Germline V gives CDR1 MNHEY, CDR2 SVGAGI. V shed 5 bases, J shed 7 bases, and the junction held 4 bases outside the gene matches. The CDR3 runs 12 residues. CDR3 loop: CASSLRGREQYF. The CDR3 DNA sequence: TGTGCCAGCAGTCTCAGGGGGCGGGAGCAGTACTTC.

This clone has just a few counts. This chain joins TRBV6-5 and TRBJ2-7; tentative D call: TRBD1 (6 bases). This CDR3 spans 13 amino acids. In germline, CDR1 is MNHEY, CDR2 SVGAGI. V was clipped by 3 bases and J by 5 bases, with 11 bases between them. CDR3 nucleotides: TGTGCCAGCAGTTATGCAGGGGCAGACGAGCAGTACTTC. Protein: CASSYAGADEQYF.

This clone was seen a few times. The chain's CDR3 is CASSFSGASYEQYF. The CDR3 DNA reads TGTGCCAGCAGCTTTAGCGGGGCCTCCTACGAGCAGTACTTC. This chain uses TRBV7-2 with TRBJ2-7, with 8 bases identical to TRBD2. The length of the CDR3 is 14 residues. CDR1 is SGHTA and CDR2 is FQGNSA in the germline V gene. After removal of 3 bases from V and 0 bases from J, the junction contained 1 base not matched to a gene. Filled out from reference TRBV7-2 and TRBJ2-7, the complete variable domain reads GAGVSQSPSNKVTEKGKDVELRCDPISGHTALYWYRQSLGQGLEFLIYFQGNSAPDKSGLPSDRFSAERTGGSVSTLTIQRTQQEDSAVYLCASSFSGASYEQYFGPGTRLTVT.

This clone was seen just once. The gene calls are TRBV5-4 and TRBJ2-7, with D maybe TRBD1 (7 bases). The CDR3 runs to 15 residues. The V and J ends lost 5 bases and 0 bases respectively, with 15 bases between them. Per germline, CDR1 SGHNT and CDR2 YYREEE (reference sequence). CDR3 bases: TGTGCCAGCAGGCAGGGGGAGGAGAGCTCCTACGAGCAGTACTTC. Protein sequence: CASRQGEESSYEQYF.

The count of this clone is one. The genes are TRBV18 and TRBJ1-5, with D perhaps matching TRBD1 (5 bases). Trimming took off 0 bases at V and 3 bases at J, with 15 bases between the two ends. The CDR3 is 17 amino acids. The germline V gene has CDR1 KGHSH and CDR2 LQKENI. The CDR3 loop is CASSPPSAGFDNQPQHF. Here the CDR3 DNA reads TGTGCCAGCTCACCACCATCGGCAGGGTTTGACAATCAGCCCCAGCATTTT.

The CDR3 is CASSYGPQTSGYEQYF. For the CDR3, the DNA is TGTGCCAGCAGTTACGGGCCTCAGACTAGCGGCTACGAGCAGTACTTC. This rearrangement joins TRBV6-2 or TRBV6-3 to TRBJ2-7, with 9 bases that match TRBD2. Germline values: CDR1 MNHEY, CDR2 SVGEGT. This CDR3 is 16 amino acids long. V shed 2 bases and J 3 bases; nucleotides not matched to a gene: 8.